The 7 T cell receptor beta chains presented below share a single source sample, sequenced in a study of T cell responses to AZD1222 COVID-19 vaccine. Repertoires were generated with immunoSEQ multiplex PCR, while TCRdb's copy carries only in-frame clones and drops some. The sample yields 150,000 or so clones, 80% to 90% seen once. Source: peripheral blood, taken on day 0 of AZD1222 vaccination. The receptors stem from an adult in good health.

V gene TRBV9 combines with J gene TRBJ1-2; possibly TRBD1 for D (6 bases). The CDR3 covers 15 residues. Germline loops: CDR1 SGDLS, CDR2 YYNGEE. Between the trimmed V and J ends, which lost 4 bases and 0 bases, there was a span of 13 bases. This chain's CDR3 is CASSKDRQANYGYTF. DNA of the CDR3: TGTGCCAGCAGCAAAGATCGACAGGCTAACTATGGCTACACCTTC.

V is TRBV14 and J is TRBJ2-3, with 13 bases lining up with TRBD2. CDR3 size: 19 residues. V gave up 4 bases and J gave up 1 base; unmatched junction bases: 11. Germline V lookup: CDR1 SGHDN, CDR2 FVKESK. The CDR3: CASSPETSGRIWGTDTQYF. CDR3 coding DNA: TGTGCCAGCAGCCCGGAGACTAGCGGGAGGATTTGGGGCACAGATACGCAGTATTTT.

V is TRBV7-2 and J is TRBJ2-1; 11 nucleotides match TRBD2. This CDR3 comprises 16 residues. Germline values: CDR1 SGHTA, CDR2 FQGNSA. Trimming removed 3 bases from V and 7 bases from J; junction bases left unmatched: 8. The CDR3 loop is CASSFSTSGIANEQFF. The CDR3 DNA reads TGTGCCAGCAGCTTTTCGACTAGCGGGATAGCGAATGAGCAGTTCTTC.

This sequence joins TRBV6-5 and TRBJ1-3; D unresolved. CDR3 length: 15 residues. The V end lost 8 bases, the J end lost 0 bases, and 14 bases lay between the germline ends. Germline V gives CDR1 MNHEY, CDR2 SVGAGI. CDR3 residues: CASCKSRNSGNTIYF. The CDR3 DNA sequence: TGTGCCAGCTGCAAAAGCCGGAACTCTGGAAACACCATATATTTT.

The DNA of the CDR3 is TGTGCCATCAGTGAGTCGACTTTTTACAATGAGCAGTTCTTC. Amino acids: CAISESTFYNEQFF. This sequence joins TRBV10-3 and TRBJ2-1, with D hard to call. The V gene's germline CDR1 is ENHRY and CDR2 SYGVKD. The CDR3 extends over 14 amino acids. Trimming removed 0 bases from V and 4 bases from J, with 7 bases in between.

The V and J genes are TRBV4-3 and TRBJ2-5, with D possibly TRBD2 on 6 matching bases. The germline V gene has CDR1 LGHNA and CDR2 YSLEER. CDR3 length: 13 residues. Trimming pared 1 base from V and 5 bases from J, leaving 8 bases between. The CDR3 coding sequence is TGCGCCAGCAGCCAAGTTGCGGGGGAGACCCAGTACTTC. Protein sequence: CASSQVAGETQYF.

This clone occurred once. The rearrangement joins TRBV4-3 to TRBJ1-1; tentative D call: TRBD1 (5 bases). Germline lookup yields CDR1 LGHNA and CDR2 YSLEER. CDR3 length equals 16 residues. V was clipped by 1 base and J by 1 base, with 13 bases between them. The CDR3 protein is CASSQGDGVKNTEAFF. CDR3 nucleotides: TGCGCCAGCAGCCAAGGGGACGGAGTCAAGAACACTGAAGCTTTCTTT.